This T cell receptor (beta chain) comes out of a study of blood T cell repertoires in COVID-19. Germline loops: CDR1 LNHDA, CDR2 SQIVND (reference sequence). This CDR3 contains 14 residues. With V trimmed by 4 bases and J by 1 base, 2 bases remained unmatched. Researchers sorted participants into cohorts using their self-reported clinical history. As originally analysed: Cell counts per sample came from amplifying reference gene primers. Clones were read by immunoSEQ multiplex PCR, and TCRdb kept only the in-frame ones, dropping some. The V and J calls and the clone size are those of that table, but D and trimming were determined from the DNA. The sample has under 500,000 clones, about 85% seen once.

This clonotype was obtained from a woman aged 18-30 years with acute COVID-19. This chain connects TRBV19 to TRBJ1-1, with 8 bases identical to TRBD1. The sample comprised PBMCs or T cells enriched from blood (not recorded which). The DNA of the CDR3 is TGTGCCAGTAGTACCACAGGGGGGAACACTGAAGCTTTCTTT. Its protein is CASSTTGGNTEAFF.